These 30 T cell receptor beta chains were sequenced from one sample in a study of response to subunit inactivated influenza vaccine. Each CDR3 protein gets one entry after TCRdb re-called the RT-PCR reads with MiXCR. The repertoire consists of 200,000 to 250,000 distinct CDR3 sequences, with 9% to 15% occurring once and the leading ten covering about 7.8%. This material consisted of non-naive T cells sorted from PBMCs, taken about 14 days before vaccination. Receptors originate from a man between 45 and 60 years old who received an inactivated influenza vaccine.

This clonotype was detected many times. J is TRBJ1-4 and V is TRBV4-2; weak D call: TRBD1 (5 bases). The CDR3 consists of 14 residues. The germline V gene has CDR1 LGHNA and CDR2 YNFKEQ. Trimming took 1 base from V and 8 from J, leaving 11 bases between them. Written as DNA, the CDR3 is TGTGCCAGCAGCCAAGCAGGGTATGACGAAAAACTGTTTTTT. Protein sequence: CASSQAGYDEKLFF.

This clonotype was observed a few times. The chain combines TRBV7-9 with TRBJ2-7, with D possibly being TRBD1 (6 bases). Germline CDR1 SEHNR, CDR2 FQNEAQ (reference sequence). This CDR3 spans 13 amino acids. Between the trimmed V and J ends, which lost 5 bases and 5 bases, there was a span of 13 bases. CDR3 in amino acids: CASSRDTEDEQYF. The CDR3 DNA reads as TGTGCCAGCAGCCGGGACACTGAGGACGAGCAGTACTTC.

This clonotype was counted at least ten times. This sequence joins TRBV5-1 and TRBJ2-3; 8 bases fit TRBD2. Germline V CDR1 and CDR2: SGHRS, YFSETQ. V trimming: 1 base; J trimming: 1 base; junction bases outside the gene matches: 2. The CDR3 is 15 residues long. The CDR3 region is CASSLTGGGTDTQYF. DNA of the CDR3: TGCGCCAGCAGCTTGACGGGAGGGGGCACAGATACGCAGTATTTT. The full variable domain, completed using reference TRBV5-1 and TRBJ2-3, is KAGVTQTPRYLIKTRGQQVTLSCSPISGHRSVSWYQQTPGQGLQFLFEYFSETQRNKGNFPGRFSGRQFSNSRSEMNVSTLELGDSALYLCASSLTGGGTDTQYFGPGTRLTVL.

This clonotype was detected only a few times. The J gene is TRBJ2-3, the V gene TRBV5-6; a possible D gene is TRBD2 (5 bases). CDR3 length equals 16 residues. Germline assignment: CDR1 SGHDT and CDR2 YYEEEE. Trimming shortened V by 0 bases and J by 1 base, and 12 bases separated the two germline ends. CDR3 nucleotides: TGTGCCAGCAGCTTGGTGGTTTTGGAGGGCACAGATACGCAGTATTTT. This translates into CASSLVVLEGTDTQYF.

The rearrangement joins TRBV29-1 to TRBJ1-2; weak D call: TRBD1 (6 bases). The CDR3 consists of 13 residues. V lost 3 bases and J lost 3, with 11 bases in between. Germline V gene sequence: CDR1 SQVTM, CDR2 ANQGSEA. The CDR3 reads CSVEGAGYYGYTF. CDR3 nucleotides: TGCAGCGTTGAGGGGGCAGGGTACTATGGCTACACCTTC.

This clonotype has more than one count but fewer than ten. The V and J genes are TRBV2 and TRBJ1-5; TRBD1 is a possible D gene (6 bases). This CDR3 comprises 14 residues. Trimming took 4 bases from V and 7 from J, leaving 14 bases between them. The V gene's germline CDR1 is SNHLY and CDR2 FYNNEI. The DNA of the CDR3 is TGTGCCAGCAGTGTTACAGGGACCCGGCAGCCCCAGCATTTT. Its protein is CASSVTGTRQPQHF.

In its sample, this clonotype was seen many times. The V gene is TRBV7-9, the J gene TRBJ2-7; the D call may be TRBD1 or TRBD2 (6 bases each). The ends were cut back, 5 bases at V and 2 bases at J, with 13 bases in the middle. CDR3 length equals 14 residues. Germline V lookup: CDR1 SEHNR, CDR2 FQNEAQ (reference sequence). This CDR3 is CASSLAGHTYEQYF. The CDR3 DNA reads TGTGCCAGCAGCCTGGCGGGACATACCTACGAGCAGTACTTC.

This clonotype was detected ten times or more. V gene TRBV2 combines with J gene TRBJ2-1, with D perhaps TRBD1 or TRBD2 (5 bases each). The germline gives CDR1 SNHLY, CDR2 FYNNEI. V was clipped by 6 bases and J by 4 bases, with 10 bases between them. The CDR3 runs to 13 residues. The CDR3 DNA reads TGTGCCAGCAGGCCGGGACCTTACAATGAGCAGTTCTTC. It encodes CASRPGPYNEQFF.

This clonotype was seen a few times. V is TRBV27 and J is TRBJ1-5; 7 bases fit TRBD1. CDR1 is MNHEY and CDR2 is SMNVEV in the germline V gene (reference sequence). V dropped 5 bases and J dropped 6; count of bases not matched to a gene: 4. The CDR3 runs 13 residues. CDR3 in amino acids: CASSVNRGQPQHF. In DNA, the CDR3 is TGTGCCAGCAGTGTTAACAGGGGTCAGCCCCAGCATTTT.

This clonotype was detected ten times or more. This chain connects TRBV6-2 or TRBV6-3 to TRBJ2-7; 11 positions match TRBD1. V shed 5 bases and J 2 bases; nucleotides not matched to a gene: 2. Looked up from germline, CDR1 is MNHEY and CDR2 is SVGEGT. The CDR3 length is 14 residues. The CDR3 region is CASSRGQGAYEQYF. The CDR3 DNA is TGTGCCAGCAGTAGGGGACAGGGGGCCTACGAGCAGTACTTC.

This clonotype has ten or more counts. The CDR3 here is CASSLSFTEAFF. In DNA form, the CDR3 reads TGTGCCAGCAGTTTATCCTTCACTGAAGCTTTCTTT. The chain joins TRBV12-3 or TRBV12-4 to TRBJ1-1; D unclear. The ends were cut back, 2 bases at V and 4 bases at J, with 5 bases in the middle. The CDR3 runs 12 residues.

This clonotype was seen only a few times. The CDR3 sequence is CASSQTSGGASYNEQFF. The CDR3 DNA is TGCGCCAGCAGCCAAACTAGCGGGGGGGCTTCTTACAATGAGCAGTTCTTC. The chain links TRBV4-1 to TRBJ2-1; TRBD2 aligns across 13 bases. The V gene end was trimmed by 2 bases and the J gene end by 4 bases; junction bases not matched to a gene: 5. In germline, CDR1 is MGHRA, CDR2 YSYEKL. The CDR3 consists of 17 residues.

The J gene is TRBJ1-2, the V gene TRBV12-3 or TRBV12-4; TRBD1 agrees at 8 bases. The CDR3 totals 14 residues. After removal of 5 bases from V and 7 bases from J, the junction contained 9 bases not matched to a gene. CDR3 DNA sequence: TGTGCCAGCAGTCGGGGCAGGGGGCCAGGTGGCTACACCTTC. This sequence encodes CASSRGRGPGGYTF.

The chain employs TRBV5-1 and TRBJ1-1, with unresolved D. CDR1 and CDR2 (germline): SGHRS, YFSETQ. The CDR3 sequence is 15 residues long. V was shortened by 0 bases and J by 0 bases, with 9 bases between the two germline ends. The CDR3: CASSLERGLNTEAFF. The CDR3 DNA is TGCGCCAGCAGCTTGGAGCGGGGATTGAACACTGAAGCTTTCTTT.

In its sample, this clonotype was seen a few times. The chain couples TRBV20-1 to TRBJ2-3; TRBD2 agrees at 8 bases. With V trimmed by 1 base and J by 2 bases, 5 bases remained unmatched. Germline CDR1 DFQATT, CDR2 SNEGSKA (reference sequence). The CDR3 has 15 amino acids. CDR3 region: CSARATGGVTDTQYF. The CDR3 bases are TGCAGTGCTAGAGCTACGGGGGGGGTCACAGATACGCAGTATTTT.

This clonotype has just a few counts. This chain uses TRBV5-1 with TRBJ1-2, with 7 nucleotides matching TRBD1. The CDR3 spans 14 residues. Germline V gives CDR1 SGHRS, CDR2 YFSETQ. J was trimmed by 2 bases and V by 6 bases; bases with no gene match: 7. CDR3 residues: CASTPGTANYGYTF. In DNA form, the CDR3 reads TGCGCCAGCACACCCGGGACAGCGAACTATGGCTACACCTTC.

This clonotype was seen at least ten times. J is TRBJ2-1 and V is TRBV11-2, with 11 bases that match TRBD2. The CDR3 sequence is 20 residues long. After removal of 4 bases from V and 4 bases from J, the junction contained 18 bases not matched to a gene. Germline loops: CDR1 SGHAT, CDR2 FQNNGV. CDR3 in amino acids: CASSSRLAGRGGAGYNEQFF. CDR3 coding DNA: TGTGCCAGCAGCTCCCGACTAGCGGGGCGGGGGGGCGCGGGTTACAATGAGCAGTTCTTC.

The V and J genes are TRBV28 and TRBJ1-2, with 7 bases matching TRBD1. The CDR3 is 14 residues long. Germline V gives CDR1 MDHEN, CDR2 SYDVKM. Trimming at V came to 5 bases and at J to 4 bases, leaving 7 bases not matched to a gene. The CDR3 DNA sequence: TGTGCCAGCAGTGTAACAGGGGTATCCTATGGCTACACCTTC. The encoded protein is CASSVTGVSYGYTF.

This chain connects TRBV19 to TRBJ1-5; unclear D gene. CDR3 length: 17 amino acids. Germline V gene sequence: CDR1 LNHDA, CDR2 SQIVND (reference sequence). The V end was cut by 6 bases, the J end by 0 bases, with 18 bases between. The CDR3 sequence is CASRIKTADYSNQPQHF. CDR3 DNA: TGTGCCAGTAGGATTAAAACAGCAGATTATAGCAATCAGCCCCAGCATTTT.

This clonotype was detected only a few times. The rearrangement uses TRBV29-1 and TRBJ1-5; D possibly corresponds to TRBD1 (5 bases). CDR1 and CDR2 from the germline V gene are SQVTM and ANQGSEA. Trimming stripped 4 bases from V and 2 bases from J, with 9 bases between. CDR3 length: 13 amino acids. Here the CDR3 reads CSVGSRGNQPQHF. The DNA of the CDR3 is TGCAGCGTTGGTAGCAGGGGCAATCAGCCCCAGCATTTT.

Details on this clonotype: It may be a read error: a sequence one base away is much more abundant. The chain has TRBV20-1 and TRBJ1-3; 11 positions match TRBD1. The CDR3 loop spans 18 amino acids. The germline CDR1 and CDR2 sequences are DFQATT and SNEGSKA (reference sequence). The CDR3 loop reads CGARGGAGTGGSGNTIYF. Here the CDR3 DNA reads TGCGGTGCTAGAGGAGGGGCCGGGACAGGGGGATCCGGAAACACCATATATTTT.

This clonotype was detected many times. This chain joins TRBV7-2 and TRBJ1-1, with D possibly matching TRBD1 (5 bases). Germline V lookup: CDR1 SGHTA, CDR2 FQGNSA. Trimming took 0 bases from V and 2 from J, leaving 25 bases between them. CDR3 length equals 20 residues. In nucleotides, the CDR3 is TGTGCCAGCAGCTTAGCGATCTTCGGTTTCCAGGGAGGCGTCAACACTGAAGCTTTCTTT. This translates into CASSLAIFGFQGGVNTEAFF.

This clonotype was found a few times. The gene calls are TRBV5-1 and TRBJ2-7; D may correspond to TRBD1 or TRBD2 (5 bases each). V lost 1 base and J 7 bases, leaving 18 bases between the germline ends. CDR1 and CDR2 (germline): SGHRS, YFSETQ. This CDR3 spans 15 amino acids. In nucleotides, the CDR3 is TGCGCCAGCAGCTTGACCCCCGGACGAGGGGATGAGCAGTACTTC. Residues: CASSLTPGRGDEQYF.

This clonotype was observed a few times. The V call is TRBV5-6, the J call TRBJ2-6; weak D call: TRBD2 (5 bases). Germline CDR1 is SGHDT and CDR2 is YYEEEE. V shed 4 bases and J shed 4 bases, with 9 bases lying between them. This CDR3 region has 14 residues. The CDR3 spells CASSRLQGANVLTF. In nucleotides, the CDR3 is TGTGCCAGCAGCCGACTACAGGGGGCCAACGTCCTGACTTTC.

V usage is TRBV15 and J usage is TRBJ2-5; 8 nucleotides line up with TRBD1. V lost 5 bases and J lost 5; bases outside the gene matches: 7. The germline CDR1 and CDR2 sequences are LNHNV and YYDKDF (reference sequence). CDR3 length: 14 amino acids. The CDR3 loop is CATSGTGSTETQYF. The CDR3 DNA reads as TGTGCCACCAGCGGGACAGGTTCGACGGAGACCCAGTACTTC.

The V gene is TRBV20-1, the J gene TRBJ2-3; 11 bases are shared with TRBD2. V lost 6 bases, J lost 0 bases, and 5 bases stayed unmatched. This CDR3 has 15 amino acids. Looked up from germline, CDR1 is DFQATT and CDR2 is SNEGSKA (reference sequence). CDR3 sequence: CSAKGLAESTDTQYF. CDR3 bases: TGCAGTGCAAAGGGACTAGCGGAGAGCACAGATACGCAGTATTTT.

There are a few counts of this clonotype. This chain links TRBV6-1 with TRBJ2-5; D may be TRBD2 (7 bases). V lost 1 base and J 7 bases, leaving 13 bases between the germline ends. The CDR3 runs 14 residues. Germline CDR1 is MNHNS and CDR2 is SASEGT. The CDR3 here is CASSEGGGRATQYF. CDR3 coding DNA: TGTGCCAGCAGTGAAGGCGGGGGCCGGGCGACCCAGTACTTC.

This clonotype was seen many times. The rearrangement uses TRBV10-3 and TRBJ2-7; possibly TRBD2 for D (5 bases). Trimming took off 2 bases at V and 3 bases at J, with 5 bases between the two ends. The CDR3 is 12 amino acids. Germline V gene sequence: CDR1 ENHRY, CDR2 SYGVKD. As DNA, the CDR3 is TGTGCCATCAGTGAGGCGGGCTACGAGCAGTACTTC. Translated: CAISEAGYEQYF.

There are a few counts of this clonotype. The J gene is TRBJ1-2, the V gene TRBV4-3; tentative D call: TRBD1 (5 bases). Germline CDR1 LGHNA, CDR2 YSLEER. Trimming removed 4 bases at V and 5 bases at J, with 20 bases between. CDR3 size: 16 residues. CDR3 nucleotides: TGCGCCAGCAGCCGGGACTCCGGGACTGCCTTATATGGCTACACCTTC. The encoded protein is CASSRDSGTALYGYTF.

This clonotype appeared many times. This rearrangement joins TRBV20-1 to TRBJ2-1; no clear D. V shed 3 bases and J shed 0 bases, with 15 bases lying between them. The CDR3 runs to 16 residues. The germline CDR1 and CDR2 sequences are DFQATT and SNEGSKA (reference sequence). The CDR3 region is CSARDEASSSYNEQFF. The CDR3 DNA reads TGCAGTGCTAGGGATGAAGCCTCTAGCTCCTACAATGAGCAGTTCTTC.